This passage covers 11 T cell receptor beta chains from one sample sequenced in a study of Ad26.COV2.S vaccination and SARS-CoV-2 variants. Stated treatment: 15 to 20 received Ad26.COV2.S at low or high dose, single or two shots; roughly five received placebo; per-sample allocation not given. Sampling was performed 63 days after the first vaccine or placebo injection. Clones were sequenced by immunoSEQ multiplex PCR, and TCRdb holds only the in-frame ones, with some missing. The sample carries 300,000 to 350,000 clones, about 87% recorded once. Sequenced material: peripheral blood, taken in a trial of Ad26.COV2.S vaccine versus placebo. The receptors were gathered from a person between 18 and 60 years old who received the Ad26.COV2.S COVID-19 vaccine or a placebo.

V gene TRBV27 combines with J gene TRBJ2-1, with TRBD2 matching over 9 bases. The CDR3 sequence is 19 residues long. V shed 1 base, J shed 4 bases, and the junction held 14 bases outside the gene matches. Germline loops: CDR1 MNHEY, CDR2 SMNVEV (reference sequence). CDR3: CASSLYPMGSGSMYNEQFF. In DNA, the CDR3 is TGTGCCAGCAGTTTATACCCAATGGGTAGCGGGAGTATGTACAATGAGCAGTTCTTC.

CDR3: CASGGLQTGVTYGYTF. The DNA of the CDR3 is TGTGCCAGTGGCGGCTTGCAGACAGGGGTCACCTATGGCTACACCTTC. The chain combines TRBV19 with TRBJ1-2, with TRBD1 matching 8 bases. Germline V gene sequence: CDR1 LNHDA, CDR2 SQIVND (reference sequence). Trimming cost V 8 bases and J 4 bases; bases outside gene matches: 15. The CDR3 is 16 amino acids.

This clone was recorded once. In DNA, the CDR3 is TGTGCCTATCTCGTGGGGGGTTTGGGTCAGCCCCAGCATTTT. Amino acids: CAYLVGGLGQPQHF. The rearrangement links TRBV30 to TRBJ1-5, with a possible D match to TRBD1 (5 bases). Trimming stripped 7 bases from V and 6 bases from J, with 19 bases between. The CDR3 contains 14 residues. CDR1 and CDR2 (germline): GTSNPN, SVGIG (reference sequence).

CDR3 loop: CASSPQTGFENIQYF. The CDR3 region has the DNA TGTGCCAGCAGCCCCCAGACGGGGTTTGAAAACATTCAGTACTTC. The rearrangement joins TRBV9 to TRBJ2-4; D may be TRBD2 (5 bases). CDR3 length: 15 amino acids. Germline assignment: CDR1 SGDLS and CDR2 YYNGEE. Trimming left V 4 bases short and J 5 bases short, with 16 bases between.

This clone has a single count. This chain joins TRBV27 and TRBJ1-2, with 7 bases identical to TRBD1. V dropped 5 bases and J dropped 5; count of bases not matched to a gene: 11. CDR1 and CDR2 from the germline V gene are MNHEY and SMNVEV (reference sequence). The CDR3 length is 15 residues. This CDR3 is CASSISGTAGYGYTF. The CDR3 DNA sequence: TGTGCCAGCAGTATCTCCGGGACAGCGGGTTATGGCTACACCTTC.

In DNA, the CDR3 is TGTGCCAGCACCTGGCGCGGGGCTAATGAAAAACTGTTTTTT. Amino acid sequence: CASTWRGANEKLFF. The chain couples TRBV6-5 to TRBJ1-4; D is undetermined. This CDR3 spans 14 amino acids. Trimming removed 7 bases from V and 3 bases from J, with 12 bases in between. Germline V gives CDR1 MNHEY, CDR2 SVGAGI.

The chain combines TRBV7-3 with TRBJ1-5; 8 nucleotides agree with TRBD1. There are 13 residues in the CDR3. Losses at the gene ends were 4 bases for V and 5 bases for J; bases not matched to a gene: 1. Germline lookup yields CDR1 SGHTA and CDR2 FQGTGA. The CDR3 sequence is CASSSTGDQPQHF. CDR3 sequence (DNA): TGTGCCAGCAGCTCGACAGGGGATCAGCCCCAGCATTTT. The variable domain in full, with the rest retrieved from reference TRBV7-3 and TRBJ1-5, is GAGVSQTPSNKVTEKGKYVELRCDPISGHTALYWYRQSLGQGPEFLIYFQGTGAADDSGLPNDRFFAVRPEGSVSTLKIQRTERGDSAVYLCASSSTGDQPQHFGDGTRLSIL.

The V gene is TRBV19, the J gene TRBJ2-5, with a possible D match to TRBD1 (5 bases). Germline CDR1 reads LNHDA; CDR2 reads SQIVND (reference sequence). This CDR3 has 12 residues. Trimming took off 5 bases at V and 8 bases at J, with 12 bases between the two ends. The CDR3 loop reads CASSPTRTTQYF. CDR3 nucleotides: TGTGCCAGTAGTCCAACACGGACAACCCAGTACTTC.

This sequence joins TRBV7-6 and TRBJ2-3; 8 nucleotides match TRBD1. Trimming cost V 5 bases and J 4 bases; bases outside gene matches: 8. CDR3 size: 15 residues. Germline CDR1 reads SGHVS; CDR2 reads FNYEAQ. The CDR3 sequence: CASSPDRVGADTQYF. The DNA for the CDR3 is TGTGCCAGCAGCCCGGACAGGGTGGGTGCAGATACGCAGTATTTT.

The CDR3 region is CASSSHRGRETQYF. As DNA, the CDR3 is TGTGCCAGTAGTAGCCACAGGGGGCGGGAGACCCAGTACTTC. The chain is built from TRBV19 and TRBJ2-5, with 9 bases lining up with TRBD1. The CDR3 sequence is 14 residues long. CDR1 is LNHDA and CDR2 is SQIVND in the germline V gene (reference sequence). Germline trimming cut 4 bases from V and 5 bases from J; bases unmatched to any gene: 5.

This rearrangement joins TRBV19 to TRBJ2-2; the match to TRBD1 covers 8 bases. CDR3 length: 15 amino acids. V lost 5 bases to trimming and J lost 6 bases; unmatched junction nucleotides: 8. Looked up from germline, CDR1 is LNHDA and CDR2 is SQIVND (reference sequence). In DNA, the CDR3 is TGTGCCAGTAGTCCCGACAGGGGATTCCCCGGGGAGCTGTTTTTT. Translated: CASSPDRGFPGELFF.